A selection of T cell receptor beta chains follows, all from one sample in a study of blood T cell repertoires in COVID-19. TCRdb keeps only in-frame clones here, not all; method: immunoSEQ multiplex PCR. This sample has about 350,000 clones; more than 75% occur once, and the top ten carry approximately 5.3%. Sequences were obtained from PBMCs or T cells enriched from blood (not recorded which). The receptors come from a woman younger than 45 who had recovered from COVID-19. The CDR3 runs from the conserved cysteine through the conserved F or W. D genes are given only for firm matches. Clone size is shown for a subset of rows, as once, few, many or a class of expanded clone.

>TRBV4-1|TRBJ2-3|.|TRBD2
CASSQDRISSRIAGGRTDTQYF
TGCGCCAGCAGCCAAGATCGAATCTCTTCCCGGATAGCGGGGGGGCGCACAGATACGCAGTATTTT
>TRBV19|TRBJ2-3|.|.
CASSMVWGGRDTQYF
TGTGCCAGTAGTATGGTATGGGGGGGCAGAGATACGCAGTATTTT
>TRBV9|TRBJ1-4|.|.
CASSVSTGRATNEKLFF
TGTGCCAGCAGCGTAAGTACAGGCCGCGCAACTAATGAAAAACTGTTTTTT
>TRBV12-3/TRBV12-4|TRBJ1-6|once|TRBD1
CASHAGGGSPLHF
TGTGCCTCCCACGCAGGGGGAGGTTCACCCCTCCACTTT
>TRBV7-2|TRBJ1-2|few|TRBD1
CASSSPTGAGGYTF
TGTGCCAGCAGCTCCCCGACAGGGGCAGGAGGCTACACCTTC
>TRBV24-1|TRBJ1-5|.|TRBD1
CATSDLRRTGVSVYQPQHF
TGTGCCACCAGTGATTTACGGAGGACAGGGGTCTCGGTTTATCAGCCCCAGCATTTT
>TRBV5-1|TRBJ2-3|.|TRBD2
CASSRGLAGEVDTQYF
TGCGCCAGCAGCCGTGGACTAGCGGGGGAAGTGGATACGCAGTATTTT
>TRBV18|TRBJ2-5|.|TRBD2
CASSEGLAGGSQETQYF
TGTGCCAGCTCAGAGGGACTAGCGGGGGGATCCCAAGAGACCCAGTACTTC
>TRBV4-2|TRBJ2-1|.|.
CASSQAGGGGNEQFF
TGTGCCAGCAGCCAAGCGGGGGGCGGTGGCAATGAGCAGTTCTTC
>TRBV4-3|TRBJ1-1|once|.
CASSRGHRNTEAFF
TGCGCCAGCAGCCGGGGACATAGGAACACTGAAGCTTTCTTT
>TRBV6-5|TRBJ1-4|.|TRBD1
CASWDRFRNEKLFF
TGTGCCAGCTGGGACAGGTTCCGTAATGAAAAACTGTTTTTT
>TRBV2|TRBJ2-7|once|.
CASRHRVSEQYF
TGTGCCAGCAGACACAGGGTTTCCGAGCAGTACTTC
>TRBV5-1|TRBJ1-1|.|.
CASSLGQPGWGEAFF
TGCGCCAGCAGCTTGGGTCAACCAGGGTGGGGTGAAGCTTTCTTT
>TRBV25-1|TRBJ1-2|.|.
CASSEAGGRSYGYTF
TGTGCCAGCAGTGAGGCGGGGGGTCGGAGCTATGGCTACACCTTC
>TRBV5-8|TRBJ2-2|.|.
CASSGLRVGELFF
TGTGCCAGCAGCGGGCTCAGGGTAGGGGAGCTGTTTTTT
>TRBV4-2|TRBJ1-5|.|.
CASSQGGGGQPQHF
TGTGCCAGCAGCCAGGGGGGGGGCGGTCAGCCCCAGCATTTT
>TRBV7-9|TRBJ2-7|.|.
CASSLAGTYEQYF
TGTGCCAGCAGCTTAGCCGGTACCTACGAGCAGTACTTC
>TRBV6-1|TRBJ2-5|few|.
CASSEATGVETQYF
TGTGCCAGCAGTGAAGCAACGGGGGTAGAGACCCAGTACTTC
>TRBV6-5|TRBJ2-4|.|.
CACAGINIQYF
TGTGCTTGCGCAGGGATAAACATTCAGTACTTC
>TRBV10-3|TRBJ2-7|.|.
CACGTAEREQYF
TGTGCCTGCGGGACTGCAGAGCGGGAGCAGTACTTC
>TRBV30|TRBJ1-2|.|TRBD1
CAWNPDRGYGYTF
TGTGCCTGGAACCCGGACAGGGGGTATGGCTACACCTTC
>TRBV6-1|TRBJ1-2|.|.
CASSDNNNYGYTF
TGTGCCAGCAGTGATAACAACAACTATGGCTACACCTTC
>TRBV6-5|TRBJ2-7|.|TRBD1
CASTSGTGGYEQYF
TGTGCCAGCACCTCCGGGACAGGGGGCTACGAGCAGTACTTC
>TRBV12-5|TRBJ1-1|.|.
CASGLVRIPGNTEAFF
TGTGCTAGTGGTTTGGTGAGAATTCCGGGGAACACTGAAGCTTTCTTT
>TRBV3-1/TRBV3-2|TRBJ1-1|once|.
CASSQVWGGGTEAFF
TGTGCCAGCAGCCAAGTTTGGGGAGGGGGCACTGAAGCTTTCTTT
>TRBV3-1/TRBV3-2|TRBJ2-3|.|TRBD2
CASSQDITSGADTQYF
TGTGCCAGCAGCCAAGATATCACTAGCGGGGCAGATACGCAGTATTTT
>TRBV9|TRBJ2-1|.|TRBD1
CASSVVGNRGNEQFF
TGTGCCAGCAGCGTAGTGGGCAACAGGGGTAATGAGCAGTTCTTC
>TRBV2|TRBJ1-2|.|TRBD1
CASSLYLRTGMGGYTF
TGTGCCAGCAGTCTTTACCTTAGGACAGGGATGGGGGGCTACACCTTC
>TRBV5-1|TRBJ2-2|.|.
CASSSAGTNTGELFF
TGCGCCAGCAGCTCAGCAGGAACGAACACCGGGGAGCTGTTTTTT
>TRBV12-5|TRBJ1-1|.|TRBD1
CASGLYRGSLNTEAFF
TGTGCTAGTGGTTTGTACAGGGGGTCTCTGAACACTGAAGCTTTCTTT
>TRBV6-5|TRBJ1-3|.|TRBD1
CASSRTGSWRNTIYF
TGTGCCAGCAGCCGGACAGGGAGTTGGAGAAACACCATATATTTT
>TRBV12-3/TRBV12-4|TRBJ1-5|.|.
CASSQAPGPQHF
TGTGCCAGCTCACAGGCTCCAGGGCCCCAGCATTTT
>TRBV29-1|TRBJ2-3|.|TRBD2
CSVEGRGGASTDTQYF
TGCAGCGTTGAAGGGCGCGGGGGAGCTAGCACAGATACGCAGTATTTT
>TRBV28|TRBJ1-4|.|.
CASNQGGEKLFF
TGTGCCAGCAACCAGGGTGGTGAAAAACTGTTTTTT
>TRBV21-1|TRBJ1-5|.|.
CASSTKGAFYSNQPQHF
TGTGCCAGCAGCACAAAAGGGGCCTTCTATAGCAATCAGCCCCAGCATTTT
>TRBV5-1|TRBJ2-5|.|TRBD1
CASSLARTGGLETQYF
TGCGCCAGCAGCTTGGCTCGGACAGGGGGTCTAGAGACCCAGTACTTC
>TRBV5-1|TRBJ1-4|.|.
CASSLGATTWEKLFF
TGCGCCAGCAGCCTTGGAGCTACTACGTGGGAAAAACTGTTTTTT
>TRBV4-2|TRBJ1-1|.|.
CASRRQMNTEAFF
TGTGCCAGCAGGCGGCAGATGAACACTGAAGCTTTCTTT
>TRBV19|TRBJ2-7|.|TRBD1
CASSMGQSYEQYF
TGTGCCAGTAGTATGGGACAGAGCTACGAGCAGTACTTC
>TRBV5-6|TRBJ1-6|.|.
CASSARGGAYNSPLHF
TGTGCCAGCAGCGCCCGTGGGGGGGCGTATAATTCACCCCTCCACTTT
>TRBV6-5|TRBJ1-5|.|.
CASSYSGKGNQPQHF
TGTGCCAGCAGTTACTCCGGGAAGGGCAATCAGCCCCAGCATTTT
>TRBV10-3|TRBJ2-3|.|TRBD2
CAISEPPGLAGGRQLGTDTQYF
TGTGCCATCAGTGAGCCCCCGGGACTAGCGGGGGGGCGACAATTGGGCACAGATACGCAGTATTTT
>TRBV5-6|TRBJ1-5|.|.
CASSLRAFGQPQHF
TGTGCCAGCTCCCTGCGGGCTTTCGGCCAGCCCCAGCATTTT
>TRBV13|TRBJ1-2|.|.
CASSLGEGLSPRANYGYTF
TGTGCCAGCAGCTTAGGCGAAGGACTCTCACCTAGAGCTAACTATGGCTACACCTTC
>TRBV11-2|TRBJ1-3|.|.
CASSLVRESGNTIYF
TGTGCCAGCAGCTTAGTCCGGGAATCTGGAAACACCATATATTTT
>TRBV5-8|TRBJ2-5|once|.
CASSLGQVRPKTQYF
TGTGCCAGCAGCTTGGGACAGGTTCGGCCGAAGACCCAGTACTTC
>TRBV24-1|TRBJ2-3|once|TRBD1
CATSDSGDSSGTDTQYF
TGTGCCACCAGTGATTCTGGGGACAGTTCTGGCACAGATACGCAGTATTTT
>TRBV7-9|TRBJ2-1|.|.
CASSPPGKLYNEQFF
TGTGCCAGCAGCCCACCGGGGAAGCTCTACAATGAGCAGTTCTTC
>TRBV2|TRBJ1-1|.|.
CASGVMRDTEAFF
TGTGCCAGCGGAGTTATGCGGGACACTGAAGCTTTCTTT